This T cell receptor beta chain was captured by sequencing in a study of CD8 T cells in Susac syndrome. The V gene lost 5 bases and the J gene lost 0 bases, with 6 bases spanning the gap. The V gene's germline CDR1 is GTSNPN and CDR2 SVGIG (reference sequence). This CDR3 contains 12 residues. RNA in amounts of roughly 0.45 to 1 ug was reverse transcribed with random hexamers. One entry per CDR3 protein, called by TCRdb with MiXCR from the immunoSEQ multiplex PCR reads. Of 110,000 or so distinct CDR3 sequences listed, 85% to 95% are singletons. The TCR comes from a human donor with multiple sclerosis. The sample taken for sequencing was CD4+ T cells from PBMCs. J is TRBJ2-3 and V is TRBV30; D is unclear. The CDR3 bases are TGTGCCTGGGGCGGTAGCACAGATACGCAGTATTTT. Translated: CAWGGSTDTQYF.